The present entry profiles one T cell receptor (beta chain) with its context. The antigen this receptor binds is unknown. No qualities accompany the bases; no much larger clone lies one base away. Measured from the cysteine to the phenylalanine, the CDR3 is 13 residues long. Only CDR3 DNA is held: 39 bases, read in frame from base 1. V is shortened by 7 bases, J by 2 bases, and the region joining them spans 10 bases. CDR1 MRHNA and CDR2 SNTAGT were looked up in the germline V gene. This sample was included in a study of blood T cell repertoires in COVID-19 (dated by TCRdb to 2020 to 2022). Context from the whole study: The collaborator samples originated in the United States, Italy and Spain and spanned the acute and convalescent phases of COVID-19. The material from the prospective study consisted of cDNA or gDNA derived from T cells, B-cell-depleted T cells, or PBMCs. The dataset comprised deeply sampled blood TCRbeta repertoires from subjects exposed to, actively infected with, or recovered from COVID-19. The repertoires were made available in a free public database intended to serve as a resource for research on the immune response to SARS-CoV-2. The samples were drawn from the first 160 participants of the ongoing ImmuneRACE study and from more than 1,000 subjects provided by 6 global collaborators. Nearly every sample came with metadata listing a de-identified subject ID, COVID-19 status, age in years and sex. HLA class I and class II types, where available, came from metadata supplied by the sample provider rather than from assay-based typing. Paper-wide results and their limitations: How much clinical and demographic metadata was included differed by source and by participant, and the metadata was provided uncurated.

Samples from volunteer blood donors who had recovered from COVID-19 were contributed by a second Seattle source. The collaborating institutions used their own protocols to collect whole blood in K2EDTA tubes. Collaborator samples were shipped for TCRbeta analysis as frozen whole blood, isolated PBMCs, or DNA extracted from either sample type. TCRbeta CDR3 regions were amplified from genomic DNA by means of the immunoSEQ Assay, a bias-controlled multiplex PCR. The paper's processing steps were these. Nucleated cell counts per sample were estimated from amplification of reference gene primers within the assay. To quantify the absolute abundance of each unique TCRbeta CDR3 rearrangement, sequence reads were collapsed and filtered. Productive Simpson clonality was computed per sample as the square root of Simpson's diversity index over productive rearrangements. The source is immuneACCESS, and TCRdb retained only in-frame sequences with V and J called. Part of the clones is not carried over; for the studies checked, unresolved V genes explain less than half of this, and the remainder is unexplained. V, J and clone size are those of that table, while D and trimming were read from the DNA. This sample is represented by about 240,000 clones; about four fifths of them were singletons. The ten largest make up around 2% of the sample.

The sequencing sample was made of peripheral blood. The V and J segments used are TRBV6-4 and TRBJ2-3; the D segment cannot be called with confidence. The TCR comes from a man younger than 40 who had recovered from COVID-19. The nucleotide sequence reads TGTGCCAGCAAGCCCCAGGACACAGATACGCAGTATTTT. This sequence encodes CASKPQDTDTQYF.